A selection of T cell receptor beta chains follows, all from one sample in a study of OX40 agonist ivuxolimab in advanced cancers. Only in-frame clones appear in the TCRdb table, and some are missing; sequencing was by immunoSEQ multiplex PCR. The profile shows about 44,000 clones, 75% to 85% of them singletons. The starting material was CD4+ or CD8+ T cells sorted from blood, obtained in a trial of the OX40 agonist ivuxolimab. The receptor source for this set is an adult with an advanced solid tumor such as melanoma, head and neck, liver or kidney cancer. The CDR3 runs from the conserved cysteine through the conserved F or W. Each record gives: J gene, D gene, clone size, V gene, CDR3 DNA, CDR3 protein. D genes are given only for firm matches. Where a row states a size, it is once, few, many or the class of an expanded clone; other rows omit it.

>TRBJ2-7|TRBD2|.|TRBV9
TGTGCCAGCAGCCCTTGGGACTACCACTACGAGCAGTACTTC
CASSPWDYHYEQYF
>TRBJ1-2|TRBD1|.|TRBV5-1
TGCGCCAGCCGACTGACAGGGGGCGATGGCTACACCTTC
CASRLTGGDGYTF
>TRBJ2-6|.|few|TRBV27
TGTGCCAGCAGTTTCTGGGCTCGCCCGCTAAACGTCCTGACTTTC
CASSFWARPLNVLTF
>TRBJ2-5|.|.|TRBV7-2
TGTGCCAGCAGCTTATCGGTTGAGACCCAGTACTTC
CASSLSVETQYF
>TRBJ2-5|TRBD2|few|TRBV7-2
TGTGCCAGCAGCTCTGCGGGAGGGCCGCAGACCCAGTACTTC
CASSSAGGPQTQYF
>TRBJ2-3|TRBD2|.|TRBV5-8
TGTGCCAGCCGGGGACTAGCGGGATCAGATACGCAGTATTTT
CASRGLAGSDTQYF
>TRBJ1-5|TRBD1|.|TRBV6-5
TGTGCCAGCAGTAGACAGGGGTATAGCAATCAGCCCCAGCATTTT
CASSRQGYSNQPQHF
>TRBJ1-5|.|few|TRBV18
TGTGCCAGCTCACCAGGGAATCAGCCCCAGCATTTT
CASSPGNQPQHF
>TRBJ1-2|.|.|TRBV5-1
TGCGCCAGCAGCAATAACTATGGCTACACCTTC
CASSNNYGYTF
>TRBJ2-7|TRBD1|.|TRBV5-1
TGCGCCAGCAGCCCAGGGGGCTACGAGCAGTACTTC
CASSPGGYEQYF